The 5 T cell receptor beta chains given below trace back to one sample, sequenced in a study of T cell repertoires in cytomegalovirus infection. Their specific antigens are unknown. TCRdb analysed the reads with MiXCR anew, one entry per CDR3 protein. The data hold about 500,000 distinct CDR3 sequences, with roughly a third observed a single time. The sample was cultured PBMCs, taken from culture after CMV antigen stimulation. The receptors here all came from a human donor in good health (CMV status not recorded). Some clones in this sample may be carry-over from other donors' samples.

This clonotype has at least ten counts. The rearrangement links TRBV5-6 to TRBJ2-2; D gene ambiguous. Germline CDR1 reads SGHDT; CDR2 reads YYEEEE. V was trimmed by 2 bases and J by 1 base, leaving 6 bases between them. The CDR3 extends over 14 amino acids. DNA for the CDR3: TGTGCCAGCAGCTTCACAATGAACACCGGGGAGCTGTTTTTT. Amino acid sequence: CASSFTMNTGELFF.

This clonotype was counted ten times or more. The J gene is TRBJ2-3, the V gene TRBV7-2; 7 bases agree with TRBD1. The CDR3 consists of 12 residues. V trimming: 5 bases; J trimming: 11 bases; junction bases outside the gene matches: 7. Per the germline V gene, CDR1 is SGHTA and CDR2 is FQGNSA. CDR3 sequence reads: CASSQEWDRQYF. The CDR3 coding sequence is TGTGCCAGCAGCCAGGAGTGGGACAGGCAGTATTTT.

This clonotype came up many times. In nucleotides, the CDR3 is TGTGCCAGCAGCTTGACGGGGGGCCTTGGGAACACTGAAGCTTTCTTT. Its translation is CASSLTGGLGNTEAFF. The chain uses TRBV7-6 and TRBJ1-1, with D possibly TRBD1 on 6 matching bases. Per the germline V gene, CDR1 is SGHVS and CDR2 is FNYEAQ. CDR3 length: 16 amino acids. V was trimmed by 3 bases and J by 1 base, leaving 15 bases between them.

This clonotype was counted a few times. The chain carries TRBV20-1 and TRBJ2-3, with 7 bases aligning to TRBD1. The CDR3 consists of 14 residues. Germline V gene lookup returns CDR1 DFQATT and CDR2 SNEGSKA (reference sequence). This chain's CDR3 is CTPIPGTVYDTQYF. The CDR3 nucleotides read TGCACTCCCATCCCCGGGACAGTTTACGATACGCAGTATTTT.

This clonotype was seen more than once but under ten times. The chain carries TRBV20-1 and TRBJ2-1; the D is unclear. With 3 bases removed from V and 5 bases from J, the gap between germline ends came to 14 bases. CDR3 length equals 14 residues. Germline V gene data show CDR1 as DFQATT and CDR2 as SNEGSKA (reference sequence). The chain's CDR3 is CSASRQAANNEQFF. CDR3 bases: TGCAGTGCTAGCAGGCAGGCCGCGAACAATGAGCAGTTCTTC.